This TCR beta chain came from a study of T cell responses to AZD1222 COVID-19 vaccine. Whole-study results and caveats: Spike-specific TCR breadth and depth were elevated following two AZD1222 doses. There were vaccine-associated CD4 TCRs across spike, dominant at 160-218 and 743-854.

The repertoire was sequenced with immunoSEQ multiplex PCR; TCRdb's copy has only in-frame clones and lacks some. The repertoire consists of 110,000 to 150,000 clones, with about 90% occurring once and the leading ten covering under 3.5%. V was cut by 6 bases and J by 6 bases, with 12 bases left in between. This CDR3 spans 12 amino acids. Germline CDR1 LNHNV, CDR2 YYDKDF (reference sequence). About this clone: Its antigen is unidentified.

The chain has TRBV15 and TRBJ2-7; D may be TRBD1 or TRBD2 (5 bases each). This clonotype was sampled from an adult in good health. Sequenced here: peripheral blood, sampled on day 0 of AZD1222 vaccination. CDR3 nucleotides: TGTGCCACCAGAGGGGTCCGGGGCGAGCAGTACTTC. It is translated as CATRGVRGEQYF.